What follows is one T cell receptor beta chain and its context. There are many counts of this clonotype. The antigen it recognizes is unknown. Base qualities are not provided; no much larger clone lies one nucleotide away. The time point label here, explained by the study, means: newly diagnosed GD, antithyroid drugs for less than 3 months. RNA was extracted from PBMCs in TRIzol for both TCR sequencing and RNA sequencing. The diagnosis of Graves' disease was made according to American Thyroid Association guidelines. Patients for the study were recruited at an endocrinology department in Xi'an, China. From each patient, 7.5 to 9.5 milliliters of peripheral blood was collected into an EDTA anticoagulant tube. Ficoll Paque Plus density gradient separation was used to isolate PBMCs, and no further T cell sorting was done. An Agilent 2100 Bioanalyzer and agarose gel were used to assess RNA quality, and a NanoDrop 2000 was used to measure RNA concentration.

The library was prepared using multiplex PCR. Sequencing used an Illumina HiSeq 4000. TCR beta libraries were built with iRepertoire HTBI primers and Arm-PCR amplification of CDR3 regions. Before sequencing, the PCR products went through gel purification. Per the original workflow: Gene usage analysis of CDR3 amino acid clonotypes used the 60 to 80 TRBV and about 15 TRBJ segments found across samples. Filtered high-quality paired reads were merged into contigs using COPE and FqMerger. BLAST was used to align contigs to IMGT TRBV, TRBD and TRBJ reference genes, and CDR3 was defined according to IMGT. Highly expanded clones were defined as clonotypes with a frequency above 0.1%. Shannon entropy served as the measure of repertoire diversity, while the Gini coefficient captured V-J evenness. Public clonotypes were defined as clonotypes shared by more than one individual. TCRdb reworked the public reads: Q25 trimming with fastp, MiXCR clone assembly, productive beta chains retained. Rows matching on CDR3 protein sequence are summarized as one entry with the most common DNA and genes. TCRdb's processing, not the authors', yielded these V and J calls. In all, the sample holds roughly 610,000 distinct CDR3 sequences, and 15% to 20% of those were seen once. Around 13% of the sample rests with the top ten.

This entry belongs to a study of regulatory T cells in long-lasting Graves disease (dated by TCRdb to the early 2020s). For the study in its entirety: Newly diagnosed Graves' disease patients had taken antithyroid drugs for less than 3 months. Persistent Graves' disease patients were compared with newly diagnosed Graves' disease patients by peripheral blood TCR sequencing and RNA sequencing. The study was registered as a clinical trial and conducted in China. TCR sequencing covered some 13 persistent and 20 newly diagnosed Graves' disease patients, about 35 samples in total.

What the study reported, not specific to this receptor: Patients with persistent disease shared more public clonotypes (approximately 2,500) than newly diagnosed patients did (approximately 990). The small sample size was acknowledged by the authors as a limitation that may reduce accuracy. Only peripheral blood was studied, because thyroid tissue, the primary lesion, was inaccessible. Persistent disease showed preferential use of TRBV28, TRBJ1-2 and TRBJ2-5, whereas newly diagnosed disease favored TRBV20-1 and TRBJ2-1. Persistent Graves' disease patients showed lower TCR Shannon entropy and fewer highly expanded clones than newly diagnosed patients, suggesting clonal expansion. Sequencing and analysis were limited to the TCR beta chain.

The germline V gene (reference sequence) provides CDR1 MNHEY and CDR2 SMNVEV. Inclusive of the bounding cysteine and phenylalanine, the CDR3 is 14 residues long. Only the CDR3 part of the read is kept: 42 bases, read in frame from the first base. Trimming removed 5 bases from V and 3 bases from J, leaving 11 bases between the germline ends. In addition, the sample was reused for a study of T cells in Graves' hyperthyroidism and ophthalmopathy. The other study reports the following: Stable Graves' hyperthyroidism was defined as the absence of progression to ophthalmopathy over 18 months of follow-up. Hyperthyroidism patients were newly diagnosed, had a disease duration of under 2 months, and were aged 18 to 65 years. Exclusion was applied to patients with uncontrolled infections, other autoimmune diseases, pregnancy or lactation. Diagnoses were established on the basis of clinical symptoms, serum thyroxine and TRAb, thyroid ultrasound, and orbital computed tomography. The first round of RT-PCR for the TCR CDR3 was performed with the HTBI primer set and the Qiagen OneStep RT-PCR kit. Blood samples also contained most of the expanded thyroid clonotypes (frequency above 0.001), which suggests that blood repertoires may reflect thyroid immune responses. A 13 V-J signature model separated ophthalmopathy from stable hyperthyroidism, with approximately 86% sensitivity and about 81% specificity in cross-validation and 80%/75% in testing. During validation, the model predicted progression to ophthalmopathy a median of roughly six months ahead of onset, with almost 71% sensitivity and around 72% specificity. To identify distinguishing TCR V-J signatures, a discovery cohort of 90 to 100 patients was used, comprising 43 with Graves' ophthalmopathy and some 57 with stable Graves' hyperthyroidism. Prospective prediction of ophthalmopathy was tested in an independent validation cohort of some 19 hyperthyroidism patients and some 17 patients who later progressed to ophthalmopathy. For training and testing, the roughly 97 patients in the discovery cohort were randomly divided in a 7:3 ratio. In addition, the study compared T-cell repertoires in thyroid tissue and in blood from six Graves' hyperthyroidism patients. After sampling, hyperthyroidism patients received methimazole starting at 30 mg daily, and ophthalmopathy patients received high-dose intravenous methylprednisolone. A second multiplex PCR round built the libraries, followed by size selection and purification. The libraries were sequenced on an Illumina HiSeq2000 using paired-end 100 bp reads. Raw data were processed with SOAPnuke, discarding reads with adapters, uncalled bases, mean Phred below 15, or no exact constant-primer or identifier match. High-quality paired reads were merged with COPE v1.2.5, and unique nucleotide sequences were defined as clonotypes. Clonotypes were aligned to IMGT TRBV, TRBD and TRBJ reference segments using MiTCR v1.1. Analysis was restricted to V-J combinations with a frequency above 0.0001, which covered 98% to 99.2% of repertoires. A TCS score was defined as the ratio between F50 (clonal expansion) and ExV (chaos), using BLOSUM62-based TCRdist between CDR3 peptides within each V-J. Welch's t-statistics and random forest reduced 514 V-J features to roughly 13, which were used in a naive Bayes classifier (R e1071). Sample size was not statistically predetermined, and investigators were not blinded to group allocation. The paper reports TCR Vbeta CDR3 sequencing of approximately 140 peripheral blood samples: some 44 ophthalmopathy, under 80 hyperthyroidism and around 17 progressor patients.

The sequencing here drew on peripheral blood mononuclear cells (PBMCs), taken at new diagnosis, from a patient treated with antithyroid drugs. In this chain, TRBV27 is recombined with TRBJ2-1, with TRBD2 perhaps the D gene, on 6 matching bases. The receptor was derived from a man younger than 35 with Graves disease. Donor details come from another sample of the same person, matched by shared clones. The sequenced DNA is TGTGCCAGCAGTCCCCCGGGACTCTACAATGAGCAGTTCTTC. Protein translation: CASSPPGLYNEQFF.